The 27 T cell receptor beta chains given below trace back to one sample, sequenced in a study of OX40 agonist ivuxolimab in advanced cancers. Sequencing was performed with immunoSEQ multiplex PCR; in TCRdb, only in-frame clones are kept and a portion is missing. The sample has approximately 72,000 clones, 84% seen once; the top ten hold around 0.78%. Sequenced material: CD4+ or CD8+ T cells sorted from blood, taken in a trial of the OX40 agonist ivuxolimab. The receptors were gathered from an adult with an advanced solid tumor such as melanoma, head and neck, liver or kidney cancer.

V usage is TRBV4-1 and J usage is TRBJ1-4, with D possibly TRBD1 on 6 matching bases. The germline V gene has CDR1 MGHRA and CDR2 YSYEKL. CDR3 length: 15 amino acids. V lost 2 bases and J 8 bases, leaving 15 bases between the germline ends. This CDR3 reads CASSQKQGGREKLFF. DNA of the CDR3: TGCGCCAGCAGCCAAAAACAGGGAGGTCGAGAAAAACTGTTTTTT.

The DNA of the CDR3 is TGTGCCAGCGGAGACAGGGGCTACGAGCAGTACTTC. Protein: CASGDRGYEQYF. The rearrangement links TRBV6-5 to TRBJ2-7; TRBD1 matches 8 bases. Germline lookup yields CDR1 MNHEY and CDR2 SVGAGI. This CDR3 contains 12 residues. V lost 8 bases to trimming and J lost 3 bases; unmatched junction nucleotides: 3.

The rearrangement uses TRBV27 and TRBJ1-2; TRBD1 matches 8 bases. Trimming removed 5 bases from V and 8 bases from J; junction bases left unmatched: 19. The germline CDR1 and CDR2 sequences are MNHEY and SMNVEV (reference sequence). The CDR3 sequence is 17 residues long. Here the CDR3 reads CASSPFRGRQGARGYTF. The CDR3 DNA reads as TGTGCCAGCAGTCCATTCCGGGGGCGCCAGGGGGCGCGAGGCTACACCTTC.

The chain is built from TRBV30 and TRBJ1-1; D is uncertain. The CDR3 is made up of 15 amino acids. The V gene's germline CDR1 is GTSNPN and CDR2 SVGIG (reference sequence). The V and J ends lost 0 bases and 1 base respectively, with 12 bases between them. Written as DNA, the CDR3 is TGTGCCTGGAGTGTAATCCGAGTGACGAACACTGAAGCTTTCTTT. Translated: CAWSVIRVTNTEAFF.

The rearrangement joins TRBV7-9 to TRBJ2-7, with D unclear. The CDR3 runs 11 residues. Germline V gene lookup returns CDR1 SEHNR and CDR2 FQNEAQ (reference sequence). V dropped 2 bases and J dropped 6 bases, with 5 bases sitting between them. The CDR3 spells CASSLFSEQYF. CDR3 in DNA: TGTGCCAGCAGCTTATTCTCCGAGCAGTACTTC.

The rearrangement links TRBV15 to TRBJ2-1, with D unresolved. Germline V lookup: CDR1 LNHNV, CDR2 YYDKDF (reference sequence). V was shortened by 3 bases and J by 2 bases, with 14 bases between the two germline ends. The CDR3 runs to 16 residues. Here the CDR3 reads CATSRMETWPYNEQFF. In DNA form, the CDR3 reads TGTGCCACCAGCAGGATGGAGACTTGGCCCTACAATGAGCAGTTCTTC.

V and J are TRBV7-2 and TRBJ2-1; D perhaps matches TRBD1 (6 bases). V gave up 3 bases and J gave up 6 bases, with 9 bases separating them. The CDR3 spans 13 residues. CDR1 is SGHTA and CDR2 is FQGNSA in the germline V gene. The CDR3 reads CASSLGQINEQFF. CDR3 nucleotides: TGTGCCAGCAGCTTGGGACAAATCAATGAGCAGTTCTTC.

The V call is TRBV6-6, the J call TRBJ2-7, with D perhaps matching TRBD2 (6 bases). Germline V gives CDR1 MNHNY, CDR2 SVGAGI (reference sequence). V was pared by 2 bases and J by 5 bases, with 16 bases between. This CDR3 spans 15 amino acids. CDR3 residues: CASSYGGAVSNEQYF. The CDR3 DNA is TGTGCCAGCAGTTACGGAGGGGCCGTGTCGAACGAGCAGTACTTC.

V is TRBV4-3 and J is TRBJ1-5; 9 bases align to TRBD1. V gave up 4 bases and J gave up 5 bases; unmatched junction bases: 3. This CDR3 region has 14 residues. Germline V lookup: CDR1 LGHNA, CDR2 YSLEER. This CDR3 reads CASSPRTGDQPQHF. For the CDR3, the DNA is TGCGCCAGCAGCCCCAGGACAGGGGATCAGCCCCAGCATTTT.

This chain connects TRBV6-5 to TRBJ2-1; 12 bases line up with TRBD2. The V segment lost 6 bases and the J segment 9 bases; nucleotides outside the gene matches: 6. The CDR3 is 14 amino acids. Germline CDR1 is MNHEY and CDR2 is SVGAGI. The CDR3 loop is CASRASGGASEQFF. In DNA form, the CDR3 reads TGTGCCAGCAGAGCTAGCGGGGGGGCCAGTGAGCAGTTCTTC.

The sample holds one count of this clone. The chain combines TRBV18 with TRBJ1-4, with D perhaps TRBD1 (5 bases). Germline assignment: CDR1 KGHSH and CDR2 LQKENI. The CDR3 consists of 14 residues. V lost 4 bases and J 8 bases, leaving 14 bases between the germline ends. CDR3 loop: CASSRGREGEKLFF. DNA for the CDR3: TGTGCCAGCTCACGCGGCAGGGAGGGGGAAAAACTGTTTTTT.

The V call is TRBV5-6, the J call TRBJ2-7; TRBD1 agrees at 7 bases. Unmatched junction bases numbered 8, after V lost 0 bases and J lost 2 bases. The length of the CDR3 is 16 residues. Per the germline V gene, CDR1 is SGHDT and CDR2 is YYEEEE. CDR3 in amino acids: CASSLGVRGSPYEQYF. In DNA, the CDR3 is TGTGCCAGCAGCTTGGGCGTCAGGGGGAGTCCCTACGAGCAGTACTTC.

This clone was counted a few times. The V and J genes are TRBV4-1 and TRBJ2-5, with 13 bases fitting TRBD2. V lost 2 bases and J lost 4; bases outside the gene matches: 10. Germline V gene sequence: CDR1 MGHRA, CDR2 YSYEKL. This CDR3 region has 18 residues. CDR3 loop: CASSQTTSGGAGGETQYF. DNA of the CDR3: TGCGCCAGCAGCCAAACCACTAGCGGGGGGGCCGGAGGAGAGACCCAGTACTTC.

The rearrangement uses TRBV29-1 and TRBJ2-7; 8 bases are shared with TRBD1. The CDR3 length is 12 residues. The germline V gene encodes CDR1 SQVTM and CDR2 ANQGSEA. After removal of 7 bases from V and 5 bases from J, the junction contained 7 bases not matched to a gene. Here the CDR3 DNA reads TGCAGCGCGAGACAGGGGTCCGACGAGCAGTACTTC. Its translation: CSARQGSDEQYF.

The chain joins TRBV28 to TRBJ2-1; 9 bases are shared with TRBD2. The CDR3 runs 13 residues. Trimming took 7 bases from V and 9 from J; bases not matched to a gene: 7. CDR1 is MDHEN, CDR2 SYDVKM, per germline. The CDR3 region is CASMAGGHGEQFF. Here the CDR3 DNA reads TGTGCCAGCATGGCGGGGGGGCATGGTGAGCAGTTCTTC.

The chain links TRBV5-4 to TRBJ2-1, with 7 bases matching TRBD1. Germline CDR1 is SGHNT and CDR2 is YYREEE (reference sequence). The CDR3 totals 15 residues. V dropped 4 bases and J dropped 10; count of bases not matched to a gene: 14. CDR3: CASSPSQTGPREQFF. In DNA, the CDR3 is TGTGCCAGCAGCCCAAGTCAGACAGGGCCCCGGGAGCAGTTCTTC.

This chain uses TRBV7-9 with TRBJ2-4; 10 positions match TRBD1. The CDR3 sequence is 14 residues long. Trimming at V came to 4 bases and at J to 5 bases, leaving 2 bases not matched to a gene. The germline V gene has CDR1 SEHNR and CDR2 FQNEAQ (reference sequence). DNA of the CDR3: TGTGCCAGCAGCTCCGGGACAGGGGAAAACATTCAGTACTTC. This translates into CASSSGTGENIQYF. The full variable domain, rest sourced from reference TRBV7-9 and TRBJ2-4, is DTGVSQNPRHKITKRGQNVTFRCDPISEHNRLYWYRQTLGQGPEFLTYFQNEAQLEKSRLLSDRFSAERPKGSFSTLEIQRTEQGDSAMYLCASSSGTGENIQYFGAGTRLSVL.

The chain carries TRBV19 and TRBJ1-1; 7 bases match TRBD1. The junction had 5 bases not matched to a gene; V was cut back by 2 bases and J by 5 bases. This CDR3 contains 14 residues. Germline assignment: CDR1 LNHDA and CDR2 SQIVND (reference sequence). The chain's CDR3 is CASSILGQRTEAFF. The CDR3, as DNA: TGTGCCAGTAGTATATTGGGACAGAGAACTGAAGCTTTCTTT.

V and J are TRBV6-1 and TRBJ2-1, with 8 bases that match TRBD2. After removal of 6 bases from V and 0 bases from J, the junction contained 4 bases not matched to a gene. CDR3 size: 15 residues. CDR1 MNHNS and CDR2 SASEGT come from the germline V gene. CDR3 DNA sequence: TGTGCCAGCAGCCCGGGAGGGAGCTCCTACAATGAGCAGTTCTTC. Translating it yields CASSPGGSSYNEQFF.

The chain carries TRBV10-3 and TRBJ2-2; D might be TRBD1 (6 bases). Per the germline V gene, CDR1 is ENHRY and CDR2 is SYGVKD. The CDR3 extends over 14 amino acids. V dropped 10 bases and J dropped 3 bases, with 15 bases sitting between them. For the CDR3, the DNA is TGTGCCACCCGACCAGGGGTGGACACCGGGGAGCTGTTTTTT. Translated: CATRPGVDTGELFF.

V gene TRBV6-1 combines with J gene TRBJ1-1; D gene unclear. Trimming took off 7 bases at V and 1 base at J, with 13 bases between the two ends. The CDR3 contains 14 residues. CDR1 and CDR2 from the germline V gene are MNHNS and SASEGT. The CDR3 region has the DNA TGTGCCAGCACCCCGGGCCCAGCGAACACTGAAGCTTTCTTT. It encodes CASTPGPANTEAFF.

The V and J genes are TRBV6-1 and TRBJ1-1; D remains unclear. Per the germline V gene, CDR1 is MNHNS and CDR2 is SASEGT. The V and J ends lost 4 bases and 3 bases respectively, with 9 bases between them. The CDR3 has 13 residues. The CDR3 spells CASSVTPDTEAFF. The CDR3 bases are TGTGCCAGCAGTGTGACCCCCGACACTGAAGCTTTCTTT.

This chain joins TRBV5-1 and TRBJ2-3; D not resolved. With 0 bases removed from V and 0 bases from J, the gap between germline ends came to 11 bases. CDR3 size: 16 residues. The germline V gene encodes CDR1 SGHRS and CDR2 YFSETQ. CDR3 DNA sequence: TGCGCCAGCAGCTTGGGGGCCCCCCCGAGCACAGATACGCAGTATTTT. It yields the protein CASSLGAPPSTDTQYF.

V gene TRBV6-6 combines with J gene TRBJ2-2, with a possible D match to TRBD2 (6 bases). This CDR3 is 16 amino acids long. The V and J ends lost 2 bases and 4 bases respectively, with 14 bases between them. Germline values: CDR1 MNHNY, CDR2 SVGAGI (reference sequence). The CDR3 bases are TGTGCCAGCAGTTACGCGCGGGGCAGCATCACCGGGGAGCTGTTTTTT. Translating gives CASSYARGSITGELFF.

The chain joins TRBV5-4 to TRBJ2-3, with 11 bases lining up with TRBD2. The CDR3 totals 16 residues. CDR1 SGHNT and CDR2 YYREEE come from the germline V gene (reference sequence). J lost 0 bases, V lost 4 bases, and 4 bases had no gene match. The CDR3 loop reads CASSGGTSGSTDTQYF. In DNA form, the CDR3 reads TGTGCCAGCAGCGGAGGGACTAGCGGTAGCACAGATACGCAGTATTTT.

The chain is built from TRBV6-1 and TRBJ1-2, with TRBD1 matching 9 bases. The V and J ends lost 9 bases and 5 bases, in that order; junction bases with no gene match: 10. The CDR3 is 14 amino acids. CDR1 is MNHNS, CDR2 SASEGT, per germline. CDR3 sequence reads: CASSRDRESYGYTF. The CDR3 region has the DNA TGTGCCAGTTCCCGGGACAGGGAGTCTTATGGCTACACCTTC.

CDR3 sequence: CASSQGEAGQPQHF. The CDR3 DNA follows: TGCGCCAGCAGCCAAGGTGAAGCGGGACAGCCCCAGCATTTT. The genes are TRBV4-1 and TRBJ1-5; D gene uncertain. This CDR3 has 14 residues. Deletions cut 1 base from V and 7 bases from J, with 11 bases between. Germline V gives CDR1 MGHRA, CDR2 YSYEKL.